This TCR beta chain was profiled in a study of cytomegalovirus exposure and HLA in healthy donors. 60 Vbeta and 13 Jbeta primers were used in PCR. Profiling relied on immunoSEQ multiplex PCR, and the TCRdb table lists in-frame clones only, not all of them. The sample carries 150,000 or so clones, 70% recorded once. CDR3 length equals 13 residues. The V gene's germline CDR1 is MDHEN and CDR2 SYDVKM. Trimming shortened V by 3 bases and J by 5 bases, and 10 bases separated the two germline ends. Donors had nominal health at sampling but likely had unrecorded immune exposures. This clone was counted between two and nine times. The antigen is not known. Study outcomes and limitations: Both high specificity and high sensitivity reportedly marked the classifier's diagnosis of cytomegalovirus status. Rarity marked most TCR sequences, yet some public TCRs occurred in many donors. A later analysis revealed that TCR association rates differed between HLA loci, peaking at DRB1 and bottoming out at HLA-C.

What was sequenced was PBMCs. This rearrangement joins TRBV28 to TRBJ2-5; TRBD2 is a possible D gene (6 bases). This receptor was taken from an older woman in good health and CMV-seropositive. The CDR3 bases are TGTGCCAGCAGTTTCTGGGGGGACGAGACCCAGTACTTC. The encoded protein is CASSFWGDETQYF.